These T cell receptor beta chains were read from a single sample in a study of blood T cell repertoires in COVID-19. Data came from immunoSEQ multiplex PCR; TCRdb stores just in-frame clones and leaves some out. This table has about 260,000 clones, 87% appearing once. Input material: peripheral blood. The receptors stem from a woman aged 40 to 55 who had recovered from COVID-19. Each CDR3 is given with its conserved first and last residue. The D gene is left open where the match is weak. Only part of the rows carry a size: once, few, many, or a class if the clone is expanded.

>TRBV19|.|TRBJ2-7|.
CASSISGYSYEQYF
TGTGCCAGTAGTATATCCGGGTACTCCTACGAGCAGTACTTC
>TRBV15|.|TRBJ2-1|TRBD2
CATSRGGRGAINEQFF
TGTGCCACCAGCAGAGGGGGGCGGGGGGCGATCAATGAGCAGTTCTTC
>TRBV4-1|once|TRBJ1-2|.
CASSRSFSANYGYTF
TGCGCCAGCAGCCGATCGTTCAGTGCTAACTATGGCTACACCTTC
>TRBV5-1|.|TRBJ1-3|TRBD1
CASSLGDRGGNTIYF
TGCGCCAGCAGCTTGGGGGACAGGGGTGGAAACACCATATATTTT
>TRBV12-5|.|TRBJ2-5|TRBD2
CASGLLWGGQETQYF
TGTGCTAGTGGTTTGCTCTGGGGGGGTCAAGAGACCCAGTACTTC
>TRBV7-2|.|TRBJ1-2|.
CASSPRGIDYGYTF
TGTGCCAGCAGCCCTAGAGGGATAGACTATGGCTACACCTTC
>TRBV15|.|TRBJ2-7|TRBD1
CATSRGSFFGTGEPYEQYF
TGTGCCACCAGCAGAGGAAGTTTTTTCGGGACAGGCGAACCCTACGAGCAGTACTTC
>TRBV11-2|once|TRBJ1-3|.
CASSLSGGGNTIYF
TGTGCCAGCAGCTTATCGGGCGGGGGAAACACCATATATTTT
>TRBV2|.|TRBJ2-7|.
CASSSLQGYEQYF
TGTGCCAGCAGTAGTCTACAGGGCTACGAGCAGTACTTC
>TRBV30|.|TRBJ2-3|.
CAWSAWDKHTDTQYF
TGTGCCTGGAGTGCCTGGGACAAGCACACAGATACGCAGTATTTT
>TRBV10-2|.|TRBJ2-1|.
CASSPDYFFEQFF
TGCGCCAGCAGCCCGGACTACTTCTTTGAGCAGTTCTTC
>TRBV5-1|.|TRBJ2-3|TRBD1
CASSLGTGGVGDTQYF
TGCGCCAGCAGCCTCGGGACAGGGGGCGTAGGAGATACGCAGTATTTT
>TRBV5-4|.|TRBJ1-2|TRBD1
CASSLDRGFYGYTF
TGTGCCAGCAGCTTGGACAGGGGGTTCTATGGCTACACCTTC
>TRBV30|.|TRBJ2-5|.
CAWGTGENVETQYF
TGTGCCTGGGGTACGGGGGAAAACGTAGAGACCCAGTACTTC
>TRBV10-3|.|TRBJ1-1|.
CAISPTLTDSSAFF
TGTGCCATCAGCCCCACCTTGACGGACAGTTCGGCTTTCTTT
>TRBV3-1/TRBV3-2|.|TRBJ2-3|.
CASSQGVWDTQYF
TGTGCCAGCAGCCAGGGCGTCTGGGATACGCAGTATTTT
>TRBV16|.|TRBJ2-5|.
CASSQRSPRQETQYF
TGTGCCAGCAGCCAAAGATCACCCAGGCAGGAGACCCAGTACTTC
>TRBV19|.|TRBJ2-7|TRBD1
CASSGQGVGYEQYF
TGTGCCAGTAGTGGCCAGGGGGTAGGCTACGAGCAGTACTTC
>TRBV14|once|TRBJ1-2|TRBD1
CASSLDRAYGYTF
TGTGCCAGCAGCCTAGACAGGGCCTATGGCTACACCTTC
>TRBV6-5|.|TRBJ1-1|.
CASSYGREANTEAFF
TGTGCCAGCAGTTACGGCCGGGAAGCGAACACTGAAGCTTTCTTT
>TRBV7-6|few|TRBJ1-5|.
CASSLKPPGSNQPQHF
TGTGCCAGCAGCTTAAAGCCCCCGGGTAGCAATCAGCCCCAGCATTTT
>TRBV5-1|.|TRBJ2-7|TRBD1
CASSLLTGSEQYF
TGCGCCAGCAGCTTGCTGACAGGGAGCGAGCAGTACTTC
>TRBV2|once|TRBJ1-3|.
CASTRDTNTIYF
TGTGCCAGCACCCGGGACACCAACACCATATATTTT
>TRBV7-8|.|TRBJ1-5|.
CASSRLPGKLITGNQPQHF
TGTGCCAGCAGCCGCCTTCCCGGGAAATTAATTACTGGCAATCAGCCCCAGCATTTT
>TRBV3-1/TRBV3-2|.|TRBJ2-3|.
CASGSRARGASMDTQYF
TGTGCCAGCGGATCAAGAGCACGGGGGGCCTCCATGGATACGCAGTATTTT
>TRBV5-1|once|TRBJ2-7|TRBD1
CASSFTGQGNEQYF
TGCGCCAGCAGCTTCACGGGACAGGGCAACGAGCAGTACTTC
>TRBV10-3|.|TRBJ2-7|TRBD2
CAIRGQGRDEQYF
TGTGCCATCAGGGGCCAAGGGAGGGACGAGCAGTACTTC
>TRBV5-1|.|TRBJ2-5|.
CASSLSEVYQETQYF
TGCGCCAGCAGCTTATCTGAGGTGTACCAAGAGACCCAGTACTTC
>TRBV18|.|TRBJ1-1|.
CASSPLDLNTEAFF
TGTGCCAGCTCACCACTAGACTTAAACACTGAAGCTTTCTTT
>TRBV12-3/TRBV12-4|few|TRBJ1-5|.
CASSSNSNQPQHF
TGTGCCAGCAGTTCCAATAGCAATCAGCCCCAGCATTTT
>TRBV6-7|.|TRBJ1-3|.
CASSSTQLQESGNTIYF
TGTGCCAGCAGTTCCACTCAACTACAAGAGTCTGGAAACACCATATATTTT
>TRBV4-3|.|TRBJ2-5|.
CASSQDIEQGKTQYF
TGCGCCAGCAGCCAAGATATTGAACAGGGAAAGACCCAGTACTTC
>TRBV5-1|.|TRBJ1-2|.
CASSSDSPGLYGYTF
TGCGCCAGCAGCTCTGACTCCCCAGGGCTGTATGGCTACACCTTC
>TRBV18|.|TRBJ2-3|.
CASSPGAEETQYF
TGTGCCAGCTCACCAGGGGCCGAGGAAACGCAGTATTTT
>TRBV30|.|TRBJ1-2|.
CAWSVRIQVEGYTF
TGTGCCTGGAGTGTACGTATACAGGTGGAGGGCTACACCTTC
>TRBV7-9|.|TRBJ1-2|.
CASSSYLVEDGYTF
TGTGCCAGCAGCTCCTATTTGGTGGAGGATGGCTACACCTTC